These T cell receptor beta chains were read from a single sample in a study of blood T cells in healthy people across ages. TCRdb analysed the 5' RACE reads with MiXCR anew, one entry per CDR3 protein. The sample has about 800,000 distinct CDR3 sequences; around 25% are singletons. These data were also filed under a second study, of T cells of mothers and their children.

The sequenced material came from blood. These receptors were taken from a boy aged 5 to 17 in good health. The CDR3 runs from the conserved cysteine through the conserved F or W. The order of the fields is D gene, clone size, CDR3 length, J gene, V gene, CDR3 protein, CDR3 DNA. The D gene is left open where the match is weak. Clone size is shown for a subset of rows, as once, few, many or a class of expanded clone.

d_call: .; clone_size: few; cdr3_length: 15; j_call: TRBJ1-5; v_call: TRBV6-2/TRBV6-3; cdr3_aa: CASSSPVSANQPQHF; cdr3_nt: TGTGCCAGCAGTTCCCCCGTCAGTGCTAATCAGCCCCAGCATTTT
d_call: TRBD2; clone_size: once; cdr3_length: 14; j_call: TRBJ2-7; v_call: TRBV19; cdr3_aa: CASSILAGPYEQYF; cdr3_nt: TGTGCCAGTAGTATCCTAGCGGGGCCCTACGAGCAGTACTTC
d_call: .; clone_size: few; cdr3_length: 13; j_call: TRBJ2-1; v_call: TRBV7-9; cdr3_aa: CASTKLGVNEQFF; cdr3_nt: TGTGCCAGCACCAAACTTGGCGTCAATGAGCAGTTCTTC
d_call: TRBD2; clone_size: .; cdr3_length: 14; j_call: TRBJ2-1; v_call: TRBV25-1; cdr3_aa: CASVGTSGSFEQFF; cdr3_nt: TGTGCCAGTGTTGGGACTAGCGGGAGTTTTGAGCAGTTCTTC
d_call: .; clone_size: few; cdr3_length: 15; j_call: TRBJ1-5; v_call: TRBV6-2/TRBV6-3; cdr3_aa: CASSYGQGGNQPQHF; cdr3_nt: TGTGCCAGCAGTTACGGGCAGGGTGGCAATCAGCCCCAGCATTTT
d_call: TRBD2; clone_size: few; cdr3_length: 16; j_call: TRBJ2-5; v_call: TRBV6-1; cdr3_aa: CASRVIAAGGPETQYF; cdr3_nt: TGTGCCAGCAGGGTAATAGCGGCGGGAGGGCCCGAGACCCAGTACTTC
d_call: TRBD2; clone_size: .; cdr3_length: 17; j_call: TRBJ2-1; v_call: TRBV9; cdr3_aa: CASSVYGGTSGSNEQFF; cdr3_nt: TGTGCCAGCAGCGTATATGGGGGGACTAGCGGGAGCAATGAGCAGTTCTTC
d_call: .; clone_size: few; cdr3_length: 14; j_call: TRBJ1-1; v_call: TRBV28; cdr3_aa: CASSPQVGNTEAFF; cdr3_nt: TGTGCCAGCAGCCCCCAGGTGGGAAACACTGAAGCCTTCTTT
d_call: TRBD1; clone_size: few; cdr3_length: 13; j_call: TRBJ2-1; v_call: TRBV12-3/TRBV12-4; cdr3_aa: CASSSRGGSEQFF; cdr3_nt: TGTGCCAGCAGCTCAAGAGGGGGCAGTGAGCAGTTCTTC
d_call: TRBD2; clone_size: .; cdr3_length: 14; j_call: TRBJ2-3; v_call: TRBV29-1; cdr3_aa: CSVELLAGADTQYF; cdr3_nt: TGCAGCGTTGAATTACTAGCGGGGGCAGATACGCAGTATTTT
d_call: .; clone_size: .; cdr3_length: 13; j_call: TRBJ2-5; v_call: TRBV28; cdr3_aa: CASSIVTWETQYF; cdr3_nt: TGTGCCAGCAGCATAGTTACGTGGGAGACCCAGTACTTC
d_call: .; clone_size: .; cdr3_length: 14; j_call: TRBJ2-2; v_call: TRBV6-6; cdr3_aa: CASTLSQSTGELFF; cdr3_nt: TGTGCCAGCACATTAAGCCAATCCACCGGGGAGCTGTTTTTT
d_call: TRBD1; clone_size: .; cdr3_length: 18; j_call: TRBJ2-6; v_call: TRBV18; cdr3_aa: CASPERQGALSGANVLTF; cdr3_nt: TGTGCCAGCCCCGAAAGACAGGGGGCGCTTAGTGGGGCCAACGTCCTGACTTTC
d_call: TRBD2; clone_size: .; cdr3_length: 15; j_call: TRBJ2-7; v_call: TRBV7-2; cdr3_aa: CASSQHSGVSYEQYF; cdr3_nt: TGTGCCAGCAGCCAACATAGCGGGGTCTCCTACGAGCAGTACTTC
d_call: TRBD1; clone_size: .; cdr3_length: 15; j_call: TRBJ2-7; v_call: TRBV7-6; cdr3_aa: CASSLVGTGIDEQYF; cdr3_nt: TGTGCCAGCAGCTTAGTAGGGACAGGGATAGACGAGCAGTACTTC
d_call: .; clone_size: .; cdr3_length: 15; j_call: TRBJ2-3; v_call: TRBV7-6; cdr3_aa: CASSQTVFDTDTQYF; cdr3_nt: TGTGCCAGCAGCCAGACGGTGTTCGACACAGATACGCAGTATTTT
d_call: TRBD2; clone_size: few; cdr3_length: 14; j_call: TRBJ2-3; v_call: TRBV7-8; cdr3_aa: CASSLLAGENTQYF; cdr3_nt: TGTGCCAGCAGCTTACTAGCGGGGGAAAATACGCAGTATTTT